This TCR beta chain was captured by sequencing in a study of regulatory T cells in long-lasting Graves disease. Whole-study findings and limits: In persistent patients, shared public clonotypes (about 2,800) outnumbered those in new patients (about 890).

Sample time point: persistent/refractory GD, antithyroid drugs over 5 years with positive TRAb. PBMC RNA was the source of the TCR library. Concerning this clonotype: Its antigen is unidentified.

This CDR3 spans 16 amino acids. Germline V gene lookup returns CDR1 SEHNR and CDR2 FQNEAQ (reference sequence). The ends were cut back, 5 bases at V and 5 bases at J, with 21 bases in the middle. Sequencing libraries for TCR beta were prepared with iRepertoire HTBI primers and Arm-PCR of CDR3 regions. TCRdb itself ran the multiplex PCR reads through MiXCR, one entry per CDR3 protein. The sample lists roughly 700,000 distinct CDR3 sequences; approximately 29% were seen once. The sequence came from a female donor with Graves disease. The chain links TRBV7-9 to TRBJ1-1; no firm D call. Here the sequenced sample was peripheral blood mononuclear cells (PBMCs), taken when the disease was refractory, from a patient treated with antithyroid drugs. The CDR3 DNA sequence: TGTGCCAGCAGCCCTGCTACCATGGTCGCGGGGACTGAAGCTTTCTTT. Its protein product is CASSPATMVAGTEAFF.